A selection of T cell receptor beta chains follows, all from one sample in a study of blood T cell repertoires in COVID-19. Profiled with immunoSEQ multiplex PCR; TCRdb holds only in-frame clones, not every one. The sample has some 97,000 clones, roughly 79% seen once; the top ten hold 9% to 13%. Sequenced material: peripheral blood. The receptors come from a woman in her 70s with acute or convalescent COVID-19. CDR3s include the opening cysteine and the closing phenylalanine or tryptophan. D genes are given only for firm matches. Where a row states a size, it is once, few, many or the class of an expanded clone; other rows omit it.

TRBD2	TRBV4-2	TRBJ2-2	.	CASSPLGGANTGELFF	TGTGCCAGCAGCCCCCTGGGGGGGGCGAACACCGGGGAGCTGTTTTTT
TRBD1	TRBV28	TRBJ1-4	.	CASRLGWTGKNEKLFF	TGTGCCAGCCGGCTCGGGTGGACAGGGAAAAATGAAAAACTGTTTTTT
.	TRBV20-1	TRBJ1-1	few	CSANPTTEAFF	TGCAGTGCGAACCCAACAACTGAAGCTTTCTTT
.	TRBV14	TRBJ1-3	.	CARTRGTGNTIYF	TGTGCCAGGACCAGGGGCACTGGAAACACCATATATTTT
.	TRBV9	TRBJ2-3	.	CASSVGGTAVTDTQYF	TGTGCCAGCAGCGTGGGGGGAACGGCCGTCACAGATACGCAGTATTTT
.	TRBV15	TRBJ2-5	once	CATSRPADTGGETQYF	TGTGCCACCAGCAGACCAGCCGACACCGGGGGAGAGACCCAGTACTTC
.	TRBV9	TRBJ1-6	.	CASSASGGISPLHF	TGTGCCAGCAGCGCGTCGGGGGGGATTTCACCCCTCCACTTT
TRBD1	TRBV18	TRBJ1-5	.	CASSPHRGEQPQHF	TGTGCCAGCTCACCCCACAGGGGGGAACAGCCCCAGCATTTT
.	TRBV28	TRBJ1-1	.	CASTYPGGSTEAFF	TGTGCCAGCACCTACCCCGGGGGGAGCACTGAAGCTTTCTTT
.	TRBV7-4	TRBJ1-4	.	CASSLGFWGELFF	TGTGCCAGCAGCTTAGGATTTTGGGGGGAACTGTTTTTT
.	TRBV24-1	TRBJ2-3	.	CATSTGTIPDTQYF	TGTGCCACCAGTACCGGGACAATCCCAGATACGCAGTATTTT
.	TRBV7-9	TRBJ2-2	few	CASSLAEVWGRRELFF	TGTGCCAGCAGCTTAGCGGAGGTTTGGGGGCGCCGGGAGCTGTTTTTT
TRBD1	TRBV29-1	TRBJ1-1	few	CSVAYGTGGMGTEAFF	TGCAGCGTTGCATACGGGACAGGGGGAATGGGGACTGAAGCTTTCTTT
TRBD2	TRBV5-6	TRBJ2-1	.	CASSDSRRGGNEQFF	TGTGCCAGCAGCGACTCACGGCGGGGGGGCAATGAGCAGTTCTTC
.	TRBV5-4	TRBJ1-2	.	CASSQDRLANYGYTF	TGTGCCAGCAGTCAAGACAGGTTGGCTAACTATGGCTACACCTTC
.	TRBV19	TRBJ2-3	.	CASSFYRGDTQYF	TGTGCCAGTAGTTTCTACCGTGGAGATACGCAGTATTTT
.	TRBV19	TRBJ1-1	few	CASDMRGTEAFF	TGTGCCAGTGACATGAGGGGGACTGAAGCTTTCTTT
TRBD1	TRBV4-2	TRBJ2-3	.	CASSQKLAGGGDTQYF	TGTGCCAGCAGCCAAAAATTAGCAGGGGGTGGAGATACGCAGTATTTT
.	TRBV5-1	TRBJ2-1	.	CASSVGDFYNEQFF	TGCGCCAGCAGCGTGGGGGACTTCTACAATGAGCAGTTCTTC
.	TRBV7-3	TRBJ2-5	.	CASNWGLGPEETQYF	TGTGCCAGCAACTGGGGGCTGGGGCCGGAAGAGACCCAGTACTTC
.	TRBV2	TRBJ2-5	.	CASSEVRTKGETQYF	TGTGCCAGCAGTGAAGTACGGACAAAAGGGGAGACCCAGTACTTC
TRBD1	TRBV4-2	TRBJ1-4	few	CASSQVGTVSERGEKLFF	TGTGCCAGCAGCCAAGTCGGGACAGTCAGTGAAAGAGGTGAAAAACTGTTTTTT
.	TRBV30	TRBJ1-3	.	CAWSVAYGGGNTIYF	TGTGCCTGGAGTGTAGCTTATGGGGGCGGAAACACCATATATTTT
.	TRBV30	TRBJ1-5	.	CAWSVGDKVQPQHF	TGTGCCTGGAGTGTCGGGGATAAGGTTCAGCCCCAGCATTTT
TRBD1	TRBV4-3	TRBJ1-2	.	CASSQATGESYGYTF	TGCGCCAGCAGCCAAGCCACAGGGGAAAGCTATGGCTACACCTTC
TRBD1	TRBV14	TRBJ1-2	few	CASSQGQGGFRGYTF	TGTGCCAGCAGCCAGGGACAGGGAGGTTTCCGGGGCTACACCTTC
.	TRBV7-2	TRBJ2-1	.	CASSPGLNEQFF	TGTGCCAGCAGCCCCGGACTCAATGAGCAGTTCTTC
.	TRBV7-9	TRBJ2-3	.	CASSSMEGVHTDTQYF	TGTGCCAGCAGCTCCATGGAAGGGGTACACACAGATACGCAGTATTTT
.	TRBV19	TRBJ2-2	once	CASTLRGGGELFF	TGTGCCAGTACTCTCAGGGGCGGCGGGGAGCTGTTTTTT
TRBD1	TRBV7-9	TRBJ1-4	.	CASSPSTGTVIEKLFF	TGTGCCAGCAGCCCTTCGACAGGGACGGTTATTGAAAAACTGTTTTTT
TRBD1	TRBV6-5	TRBJ1-2	once	CASSSWDSDYGYTF	TGTGCCAGCAGTTCCTGGGACAGCGACTATGGCTACACCTTC
.	TRBV6-4	TRBJ2-2	.	CASRQGNTGELFF	TGTGCCAGCAGGCAGGGGAACACCGGGGAGCTGTTTTTT
.	TRBV5-4	TRBJ2-6	.	CASSPGGRLSSGANVLTF	TGTGCCAGCAGCCCAGGTGGCAGGCTCAGCTCTGGGGCCAACGTCCTGACTTTC
.	TRBV7-7	TRBJ2-3	.	CASSPAVGRGFTDTQYF	TGTGCCAGCAGCCCCGCGGTGGGGCGGGGTTTCACAGATACGCAGTATTTT
TRBD1	TRBV28	TRBJ1-2	few	CASSSTGDPNINYGYTF	TGTGCCAGCAGTTCCACAGGGGACCCGAACATAAACTATGGCTACACCTTC
.	TRBV5-6	TRBJ2-5	.	CASSSGAAGAQETQYF	TGTGCCAGCAGCTCGGGCGCGGCAGGGGCACAAGAGACCCAGTACTTC
.	TRBV9	TRBJ2-5	.	CASSVVGSQETQYF	TGTGCCAGCAGCGTAGTTGGCAGCCAAGAGACCCAGTACTTC
.	TRBV6-1	TRBJ2-2	.	CASSEDSYPTGELFF	TGTGCCAGCAGTGAAGACAGCTATCCCACCGGGGAGCTGTTTTTT
TRBD1	TRBV19	TRBJ1-1	.	CASRETGMNTEAFF	TGTGCCAGTAGGGAGACAGGGATGAACACTGAAGCTTTCTTT
TRBD1	TRBV29-1	TRBJ2-5	.	CSVPTWTGQETQYF	TGCAGCGTCCCGACCTGGACAGGGCAAGAGACCCAGTACTTC
TRBD1	TRBV9	TRBJ1-4	.	CASSSGTGIGTNEKLFF	TGTGCCAGCAGCTCCGGGACAGGGATAGGAACTAATGAAAAACTGTTTTTT
.	TRBV7-2	TRBJ1-1	.	CASSRLWTVGEINTEAFF	TGTGCCAGCAGCCGCCTATGGACAGTGGGAGAGATAAACACTGAAGCTTTCTTT
TRBD1	TRBV6-6	TRBJ1-1	.	CASSPGTGHTEAFF	TGTGCCAGCAGTCCCGGGACAGGGCACACTGAAGCTTTCTTT
.	TRBV7-9	TRBJ1-1	.	CASSYLHTEAFF	TGTGCCAGCAGCTACTTACACACTGAAGCTTTCTTT
TRBD1	TRBV9	TRBJ2-2	.	CASSVVDRGAGELFF	TGTGCCAGCAGCGTAGTGGACAGGGGGGCCGGGGAGCTGTTTTTT
.	TRBV21-1	TRBJ1-5	.	CASSNRIITGLQPQHF	TGTGCCAGCAGCAACAGAATAATAACGGGTTTACAGCCCCAGCATTTT
.	TRBV6-5	TRBJ1-2	.	CASSSQGYGYTF	TGTGCCAGCAGTTCTCAGGGCTATGGCTACACCTTC
.	TRBV2	TRBJ2-3	.	CASRSGNTDTQYF	TGTGCCAGCAGATCAGGGAACACAGATACGCAGTATTTT
.	TRBV10-3	TRBJ2-1	once	CAIRPAQNEQFF	TGTGCCATCAGGCCGGCACAGAATGAGCAGTTCTTC
TRBD2	TRBV18	TRBJ2-1	.	CASSPLGLAGASEQFF	TGTGCCAGCTCTCCCTTGGGACTAGCGGGGGCCAGTGAGCAGTTCTTC
.	TRBV9	TRBJ2-3	.	CASSGTSTDTQYF	TGTGCCAGCAGCGGGACTAGCACAGATACGCAGTATTTT
TRBD2	TRBV9	TRBJ2-1	few	CASSVGDSSGGDNEQFF	TGTGCCAGCAGCGTAGGAGACTCTAGCGGGGGGGACAATGAGCAGTTCTTC
TRBD1	TRBV6-5	TRBJ1-5	.	CASRWTGDQPQHF	TGTGCCAGCAGGTGGACAGGGGATCAGCCCCAGCATTTT
.	TRBV6-6	TRBJ1-1	.	CASSFLRGRDTEAFF	TGTGCCAGCAGTTTCCTCCGGGGTAGGGACACTGAAGCTTTCTTT